This TCR beta chain is from a study of shared clonotypes between healthy human individuals. Study-level points and caveats: Around 5% of naive CD4 clonotypes were common to a few donors. The represented genetic and exposure-history diversity was limited by the small number of donors.

V dropped 7 bases and J dropped 3 bases, with 13 bases sitting between them. CDR1 MGHRA and CDR2 YSYEKL come from the germline V gene. This CDR3 has 13 residues. Replicate PCRs for sorted subsets used around 190 ng DNA; this equaled 30,000 to 35,000 T cell genomes. Here immunoSEQ multiplex PCR was the method, and the copy in TCRdb shows in-frame clones only, minus some. In the table there are 500,000 or so clones, around 95% of which are singletons. As regards this clone: The antigen is not known.

What was sequenced was naive CD4+ T cells sorted from blood. Subset indicated: CD45RA+ positively selected. The chain links TRBV4-1 to TRBJ2-7; D tentatively reads TRBD1 or TRBD2 (5 bases each). The receptor's source is a woman in her thirties in good health. Here the CDR3 DNA reads TGCGCCAGCAAACTCCGGGACGGCTACGAGCAGTACTTC. This translates into CASKLRDGYEQYF.